This T cell receptor (beta chain) came from a study of shared clonotypes between healthy human individuals. Overall study results and limits: A handful of donors showed sharing of approximately 5% of naive CD4 clonotypes. Memory subsets generally showed smaller estimated richness than naive subsets did.

The assay used deep level. Genomic DNA (from each subset) was split evenly across several immunoSEQ plates. The data were produced by immunoSEQ multiplex PCR, yet TCRdb's version contains in-frame clones alone and is incomplete. The repertoire includes about 2.1 million clones, just under 95% of them detected once, and less than 2% sits in the top ten. Cells designated naive CD8 were CD45RO-negative and were positively selected for CCR7, with terminally differentiated effector memory CD45RA+ cells excluded. The CDR3 is 15 amino acids. Trimming shortened V by 2 bases and J by 0 bases, and 10 bases separated the two germline ends. Germline-derived CDR1 and CDR2 are SEHNR and FQNEAQ (reference sequence). A remark on this clone: Its matching antigen is unknown.

Sequencing was done on a sample of naive CD8+ T cells from PBMCs. The chain uses TRBV7-9 and TRBJ1-1; D is ambiguous. The clonotype originates from a man in his late teens or twenties in good health. Some clones in this sample may be carry-over from other donors' samples. CDR3: CASSLRTPMNTEAFF. For the CDR3, the DNA is TGTGCCAGCAGCTTAAGGACCCCAATGAACACTGAAGCTTTCTTT.